This TCR beta chain was identified in a study of T cells in Graves' hyperthyroidism and ophthalmopathy. Study results and limitations: Ophthalmopathy cases were set apart from stable hyperthyroidism by a 13 V-J model. Before onset, by a median of approximately 5.9 months, the model predicted ophthalmopathy.

RNA transcripts yielded amplified TCR beta CDR3 regions. RT-PCR in the first round (using the HTBI primer set) targeted the TCR CDR3. MiXCR, applied by TCRdb to the multiplex PCR reads, yields one record per CDR3 protein. Among about 400,000 distinct CDR3 sequences listed, about 14% were seen once. In germline, CDR1 is SGHNT, CDR2 YENEEA. V shed 5 bases, J shed 6 bases, and the junction held 7 bases outside the gene matches. CDR3 length equals 14 residues. Note on this clonotype: Its antigen is still unknown.

This TCR came from a man aged 50-60 years with Graves' ophthalmopathy. Sequenced material: blood. The genes are TRBV11-3 and TRBJ1-2; 9 nucleotides agree with TRBD1. The CDR3 DNA sequence: TGTGCCAGCAGCCGCAGGACAGGGGCCCATGGCTACACCTTC. It codes for CASSRRTGAHGYTF.